Below, 9 T cell receptor beta chains from the same sample are listed, as sequenced in a study of neurological immune-mediated disorders. One entry per CDR3 protein results from TCRdb running MiXCR on the 5' RACE reads. The sample lists 84,000 or so distinct CDR3 sequences; 10% were seen once. Sequencing was performed on PBMCs. The receptors were sampled from a man aged 35 to 55 in good health.

In its sample, this clonotype was seen once. The CDR3 end shows no conserved phenylalanine or tryptophan, and so a read error is likely. The rearrangement links TRBV10-3 to TRBJ2-2; the match to TRBD1 covers 8 bases. Germline loops: CDR1 ENHRY, CDR2 SYGVKD. With V trimmed by 4 bases and J by 4 bases, 2 bases remained unmatched. The CDR3 is 14 residues long. The CDR3 nucleotides read TGTGCCATCAGTGCGACAGGGGTCACCGGGGAGCTGTTTTAT. This translates into CAISATGVTGELFY.

This clonotype was counted ten times or more. The chain carries TRBV28 and TRBJ1-2; D perhaps matches TRBD1 (6 bases). The V gene lost 2 bases and the J gene lost 7 bases, with 8 bases spanning the gap. The CDR3 runs 12 residues. The V gene's germline CDR1 is MDHEN and CDR2 SYDVKM. The DNA for the CDR3 is TGTGCCAGCAGTTTACCGGACAGTGGCTACACCTTC. It encodes CASSLPDSGYTF.

This clonotype was seen repeatedly, ten times or more. The genes are TRBV27 and TRBJ1-5; D is unclear. Trimming took 3 bases from V and 7 from J, leaving 13 bases between them. Germline V lookup: CDR1 MNHEY, CDR2 SMNVEV (reference sequence). This CDR3 region has 14 residues. The CDR3 DNA sequence: TGTGCCAGCAGTTTGGGCGGAGAGGGCCAGCCCCAGCATTTT. Amino acid sequence: CASSLGGEGQPQHF.

This clonotype was observed at least ten times. The CDR3 DNA follows: TGTGCCAGCAGCCATCGAAGGGGGACAGGGGGCGTCACCGGGGAGCTGTTTTTT. It specifies CASSHRRGTGGVTGELFF. The rearrangement links TRBV14 to TRBJ2-2; TRBD1 matches at 12 bases. CDR1 is SGHDN, CDR2 FVKESK, per germline. Trimming cost V 3 bases and J 4 bases; bases outside gene matches: 9. The CDR3 covers 18 residues.

Details on this clonotype: Its ends do not fully match the called genes, so a read error is possible. The V call is TRBV25-1, the J call TRBJ2-7, with 10 bases lining up with TRBD2. CDR1 is MGHDK and CDR2 is SYGVNS in the germline V gene. The CDR3 contains 12 residues. The DNA of the CDR3 is TGTGCCAGCAGTGAAAATAGCGGGAGGTACCTCTTC. It translates to CASSENSGRYLF.

In this sample, this clonotype turned up many times. This chain links TRBV20-1 with TRBJ2-5; 12 positions match TRBD1. The ends lost 0 bases at V and 4 bases at J; junction bases unmatched: 3. Germline-derived CDR1 and CDR2 are DFQATT and SNEGSKA (reference sequence). The CDR3 runs to 15 residues. The CDR3 sequence: CSARDRDRGPETQYF. The CDR3 bases are TGCAGTGCTAGAGACCGGGACAGGGGGCCAGAGACCCAGTACTTC.

The CDR3 here is CSVTRSSAPRNGELFF. The CDR3 coding sequence is TGCAGCGTGACACGTTCCAGCGCCCCGAGGAACGGGGAGCTGTTTTTT. The chain has TRBV29-1 and TRBJ2-2, with no clear D. From germline, CDR1 is SQVTM and CDR2 ANQGSEA. Trimming removed 6 bases from V and 7 bases from J, with 24 bases in between. The CDR3 covers 16 residues.

This clonotype was detected ten times or more. The chain uses TRBV7-9 and TRBJ1-5; 9 bases are a match to TRBD1. With 3 bases clipped from V and 6 bases from J, the junction kept 3 bases outside the gene matches. Germline loops: CDR1 SEHNR, CDR2 FQNEAQ (reference sequence). The length of the CDR3 is 14 residues. CDR3 in amino acids: CASSLGQGFQPQHF. The CDR3 DNA follows: TGTGCCAGCAGCTTGGGACAGGGCTTTCAGCCCCAGCATTTT.

There are many counts of this clonotype. The CDR3 DNA sequence: TGTGCCAGCACGGAGTCCCTCAACTATGGCTACACCTTC. Translating gives CASTESLNYGYTF. This chain uses TRBV12-3 or TRBV12-4 with TRBJ1-2; D gene ambiguous. The V end was cut by 7 bases, the J end by 2 bases, with 11 bases between. This CDR3 has 13 amino acids.